The T cell receptor (beta chain) under discussion was sequenced for a study of radiotherapy plus CTLA-4 blockade in lung cancer. Profiled with immunoSEQ multiplex PCR; TCRdb holds only in-frame clones, not every one. The sample has 80,000 to 100,000 clones, about 86% seen once; the top ten hold 4% to 6%. Germline V gene data show CDR1 as SQVTM and CDR2 as ANQGSEA. V was clipped by 6 bases and J by 4 bases; unmatched bases: 10. The CDR3 is 14 amino acids. This TCR was sampled from a human donor with non-small cell lung cancer that progressed on radiotherapy plus ipilimumab. The chain couples TRBV29-1 to TRBJ1-1, with 8 nucleotides matching TRBD1. Sequencing used peripheral blood, obtained from a patient treated with radiotherapy plus ipilimumab. The CDR3 spells CSVTRQGMSTEAFF. The CDR3 coding sequence is TGCAGCGTCACGCGACAGGGGATGTCCACTGAAGCTTTCTTT.